This T cell receptor (beta chain) originates from a study of blood T cell repertoires in COVID-19. Study information: The study drew acute and convalescent COVID-19 samples from the United States, Italy and Spain. Nucleic acid was either cDNA or gDNA, and it came from T cells, B-cell-depleted T cells, or PBMCs.

Trimming pared 2 bases from V and 1 base from J, leaving 9 bases between. From germline, CDR1 is KGHSH and CDR2 LQKENI. The CDR3 is 15 residues long. Per the original data handling: Quantification of nucleated cells was approximated via reference gene primer amplification. Clones were sequenced by immunoSEQ multiplex PCR, and TCRdb holds only the in-frame ones, with some missing. V, J and clone size were drawn from that table, and D and trimming were deduced from the DNA. The sample has 200,000 to 250,000 clones, approximately 88% seen once. Material for sequencing was peripheral blood. V gene TRBV18 combines with J gene TRBJ1-3; D is perhaps TRBD1 (5 bases). The sequence derives from a man between 60 and 75 years old who had recovered from COVID-19. CDR3 DNA sequence: TGTGCCAGCTCACCAGACAGCGGGTCTGGAAACACCATATATTTT. It codes for CASSPDSGSGNTIYF.